The rows below give T cell receptor beta chains drawn from one sample of a study of T-cell reconstitution after alpha-beta-depleted transplantation in children. MiXCR, run by TCRdb on the PCR reads, gives a single entry per CDR3 protein. Of a few hundred thousand distinct CDR3 sequences listed, about a quarter were seen once; the top ten hold about 35%. Sequenced material: PBMCs, taken before TCRalphabeta/CD19-depleted stem cell transplant. The receptors stem from a boy under two years old with Wiskott-Aldrich syndrome, due to receive a stem cell transplant. CDR3s include the opening cysteine and the closing phenylalanine or tryptophan. D genes are given only for firm matches. Only some rows state a clone size, as once, few, many or a class for expanded clones.

cdr3_nt,cdr3_aa,d_call,clone_size,v_call,j_call
TGCAGTGCACCGCCCCAGGGTAGCACAGATACGCAGTATTTT,CSAPPQGSTDTQYF,.,few,TRBV20-1,TRBJ2-3
TGTGCCAGCAGCGCAGTCGGACGCCCAGATACGCAGTATTTT,CASSAVGRPDTQYF,.,.,TRBV7-9,TRBJ2-3
TGTGCCAGCGAATCGACCCATGGACTAGCGGGGCACACAGATACGCAGTATTTT,CASESTHGLAGHTDTQYF,TRBD2,few,TRBV5-5,TRBJ2-3
TGCGCCAGCAGCCCCCTTCGGGCGGGAGTAAAGGACGAGCAGTACTTC,CASSPLRAGVKDEQYF,TRBD2,few,TRBV5-1,TRBJ2-7
TGTGCCAGCAGTTTGGTCGTAGGGGAAAATAGCAATCAGCCCCAGCATTTT,CASSLVVGENSNQPQHF,.,few,TRBV12-3/TRBV12-4,TRBJ1-5
TGTGCCAGCAGCCTGGACAGGGGTGTCCACGAGCAGTACTTC,CASSLDRGVHEQYF,TRBD1,.,TRBV2,TRBJ2-7
TGCAGTGCTAGACCCGGTGGGTTCTTC,CSARPGGFF,.,few,TRBV20-1,TRBJ2-1
TGCAGTCAGACTCCCGAACCCACAGATACGCAGTATTTT,CSQTPEPTDTQYF,.,.,TRBV20-1,TRBJ2-3
TGTGCCAGCAGCAGGGCCTACGAGCAGTACTTC,CASSRAYEQYF,.,many,TRBV12-3/TRBV12-4,TRBJ2-7
TGCGCCAGCAGCTTGTCAATAGGGGAAACCGGGGAGCTGTTTTTT,CASSLSIGETGELFF,.,few,TRBV5-1,TRBJ2-2
TGTGCCAGCAGCCAGGCGGGTGGTGCGGGCTCCTACAATGAGCAGTTCTTC,CASSQAGGAGSYNEQFF,.,.,TRBV3-1,TRBJ2-1
TGCGCCAGCGCCGCTAGCGGGAGGCGCTCTGGGGCCAACGTCCTGACTTTC,CASAASGRRSGANVLTF,TRBD2,once,TRBV5-1,TRBJ2-6
TGTGCCAGCAGTTTGGGGAATCGGGCTTTCTTT,CASSLGNRAFF,.,.,TRBV12-3/TRBV12-4,TRBJ1-1
TGCGCCAGCAGCCAAGTTAATGGTCCCGGGGAGCTGTTTTTT,CASSQVNGPGELFF,.,few,TRBV4-1,TRBJ2-2
TGCAGTGCCCCTTCATACTCCTACAATGAGCAGTTCTTC,CSAPSYSYNEQFF,.,.,TRBV20-1,TRBJ2-1
TGCGCCAGCAGCCCATGGGGCATCGGGGAGACCCAGTACTTC,CASSPWGIGETQYF,.,.,TRBV5-1,TRBJ2-5
TGCAGCGTTGTTGGGGGGGCATTCTACGAGCAGTACTTC,CSVVGGAFYEQYF,.,.,TRBV29-1,TRBJ2-7
TGTGCCAGCAGACCCGACAGGGTGGAGACCCAGTACTTC,CASRPDRVETQYF,TRBD1,few,TRBV12-3/TRBV12-4,TRBJ2-5
TGCGCCAGCAGCTTTCGGACTAGCGGGACTAATGAGCAGTTCTTC,CASSFRTSGTNEQFF,TRBD2,few,TRBV5-1,TRBJ2-1
TGTGCCAGTGGGAGGTACGAGCAGTACTTC,CASGRYEQYF,.,few,TRBV21-1,TRBJ2-7
TGTGCCATCAGTGAATCCGCCCTTGAAAAACTGTTTTTT,CAISESALEKLFF,.,few,TRBV10-3,TRBJ1-4
TGTGCCAGCAGCACATACAGGGGGAACACTGAAGCTTTCTTT,CASSTYRGNTEAFF,TRBD1,few,TRBV7-8,TRBJ1-1
TGCGCCAGCAGCGGAAACCTAGAGGGCACCGGGGAGCTGTTTTTT,CASSGNLEGTGELFF,.,few,TRBV5-1,TRBJ2-2
TGTGCCAGCAGCTCATCTACAGGGTCCCTCTATGGCTACACCTTC,CASSSSTGSLYGYTF,.,.,TRBV7-9,TRBJ1-2
TGCGCCAGCAGCTTGGGGCGGGCACCCTACAATGAGCAGTTCTTC,CASSLGRAPYNEQFF,.,few,TRBV5-1,TRBJ2-1
TGCGCCAGCAGCTTTGGACTAGTAAAAACCTACGAGCAGTACTTC,CASSFGLVKTYEQYF,TRBD2,.,TRBV5-1,TRBJ2-7
TGCAGTGCTTGGACTAGCGGGAGGAACAATGAGCAGTTCTTC,CSAWTSGRNNEQFF,TRBD2,few,TRBV20-1,TRBJ2-1
TGTGCCAGCAGTCCAGAAGGGAACTATGGCTACACCTTC,CASSPEGNYGYTF,.,many,TRBV27,TRBJ1-2
TGCGCCAGCAGCAATCCAGGGGGTTCCTACAATGAGCAGTTCTTC,CASSNPGGSYNEQFF,TRBD1,.,TRBV5-1,TRBJ2-1
TGCGCCAGCAGCCATCCCGGACGCAGCTCTGGAAACACCATATATTTT,CASSHPGRSSGNTIYF,.,.,TRBV4-1,TRBJ1-3
TGTGCCAGCAGTTTACTAGGCACCGGAGGGGGAGAGACCCAGTACTTC,CASSLLGTGGGETQYF,.,few,TRBV28,TRBJ2-5
TGCAGTGCTACGAGGACAGGGAGATCCTACGAGCAGTACTTC,CSATRTGRSYEQYF,TRBD1,few,TRBV20-1,TRBJ2-7
TGCAGCGTTTCCACCGCTGGGGGTTTCGAGCCCCAGCATTTT,CSVSTAGGFEPQHF,.,.,TRBV29-1,TRBJ1-5
TGTGCCAGCAGAAAACGAGGGGGCGGGATAGCTACTGAAGCTTTCTTT,CASRKRGGGIATEAFF,TRBD1,few,TRBV28,TRBJ1-1
TGTGCCAGCGTTGGGGTAGCGGGAGCGTACAATGAGCAGTTCTTC,CASVGVAGAYNEQFF,TRBD2,.,TRBV6-5,TRBJ2-1
TGTGCCACCAGTGGGCCGGGCGCCACTGAAGCTTTCTTT,CATSGPGATEAFF,.,.,TRBV24-1,TRBJ1-1
TGTGCCAGCTGCCCATTAGCGGGAGGTTCCTACGAGCAGTACTTC,CASCPLAGGSYEQYF,TRBD2,few,TRBV27,TRBJ2-7
TGTGCCACCAGCAGAGCTGGGACTTCCTACAATGAGCAGTTCTTC,CATSRAGTSYNEQFF,.,.,TRBV15,TRBJ2-1
TGTGCCAGCAGCCGCGGGACTAGCGGGACCGGGGAGCTGTTTTTT,CASSRGTSGTGELFF,TRBD2,.,TRBV7-7,TRBJ2-2
TGTGCCAGCAGTTCCGGGGCCAACGTCCTGACTTTC,CASSSGANVLTF,.,many,TRBV12-3/TRBV12-4,TRBJ2-6
TGTGCCAGCAATTCCGGGACAGAAGCTTTCTTT,CASNSGTEAFF,.,.,TRBV6-5,TRBJ1-1
TGCGCCAGCAGCGCCGGAGGGAGAAGCGAGCAGTACTTC,CASSAGGRSEQYF,.,few,TRBV5-1,TRBJ2-7
TGTGCCAGCAGCTTAGACAGGGGGCAGAGGGAGCAGTACTTC,CASSLDRGQREQYF,TRBD1,.,TRBV7-2,TRBJ2-7
TGCAGCGTCGCCGGGACAGGGGCCACTGAAGCTTTCTTT,CSVAGTGATEAFF,TRBD1,.,TRBV29-1,TRBJ1-1
TGCGCCAGCAGCCAAGACACCAGGGCCATGGGGTATGGCTACACCTTC,CASSQDTRAMGYGYTF,.,few,TRBV4-1,TRBJ1-2
TGCGCCAGCAGCATCGGGAATCGGGACACCGGGGAGCTGTTTTTT,CASSIGNRDTGELFF,.,.,TRBV5-1,TRBJ2-2
TGTGCCAGCAGCCAAGCGGACGGGCGGAACACAGATACGCAGTATTTT,CASSQADGRNTDTQYF,.,many,TRBV4-2,TRBJ2-3
TGTGCCAGCAGCCGCAGCGAAGGAGATACGCAGTATTTT,CASSRSEGDTQYF,.,.,TRBV4-2,TRBJ2-3
TGCAGTGCTCGAGCTAGCGGGAGGGCCTACACCGGGGAGCTGTTTTTT,CSARASGRAYTGELFF,TRBD2,.,TRBV20-1,TRBJ2-2
TGTGCCAGCAGCAAAGGGGAGAGGACTCAATATGAAGCTTTCTTT,CASSKGERTQYEAFF,.,few,TRBV3-1,TRBJ1-1
TGCGCCAGCAGCCCTGGGGTGGGGACAGGGAATTACAATGAGCAGTTCTTC,CASSPGVGTGNYNEQFF,TRBD1,.,TRBV5-1,TRBJ2-1
TGTGCCAGCAGCCAAGACAAGGGACAACAGGGCTACACCTTC,CASSQDKGQQGYTF,.,few,TRBV3-1,TRBJ1-2
TGTGCCAGCAGCTTGGCCTCGAAAGACTACGAGCAGTACTTC,CASSLASKDYEQYF,.,few,TRBV5-5,TRBJ2-7
TGTGCCAGCAGCTTAGGGACAGGGCGCCAGCCCCAGCATTTT,CASSLGTGRQPQHF,TRBD1,few,TRBV7-8,TRBJ1-5
TGTGCCATCACCCCACAGGGGGCCGGAGAGCAGTTCTTC,CAITPQGAGEQFF,TRBD1,once,TRBV10-3,TRBJ2-1